A selection of T cell receptor beta chains follows, all from one sample in a study of T cells expressing NK-cell markers. TCRdb re-called the 5' RACE reads, yielding one record per CDR3 amino acid sequence without DNA. The sample includes over 200,000 distinct CDR3 sequences. Sample: blood T cells: a sorted CD56 or NKG2C T cell subset, CD4+ or CD8+ T cells, or bulk PBMC T cells (not recorded which). These receptors all stem from a man between 18 and 29 years old in good health. Both conserved end residues are part of each CDR3.

>TRBJ2-4|TRBV15
CATSRPISVAKNIQYF
>TRBJ2-7|TRBV29-1
CSVHAGYEQYF
>TRBJ2-1|TRBV20-1
CSARDMVQREIYNEQFF
>TRBJ2-5|TRBV12-3/TRBV12-4
CASSFSGSETQYF
>TRBJ2-1|TRBV6-4
CASSDEGLANNEQFF
>TRBJ2-1|TRBV12-3/TRBV12-4
CASSLGGPSARVGANEQFF
>TRBJ1-1|TRBV27
CASSFRPNTEAFF
>TRBJ2-4|TRBV12-3/TRBV12-4
CASYKTGENIQYF
>TRBJ1-6|TRBV19
CATDSGGYNSPLHF
>TRBJ1-3|TRBV20-1
CSATPDLSGNTIYF
>TRBJ2-3|TRBV7-3
CASSLISGGDTQYF
>TRBJ2-2|TRBV20-1
CSARDTRRSPEGELFF
>TRBJ2-7|TRBV5-1
CASSSKLDAYEQYF
>TRBJ1-4|TRBV5-1
CASSLAVGLYEKLFF
>TRBJ2-5|TRBV24-1
CATSEAAGLGGETQYF
>TRBJ2-1|TRBV29-1
CSERTSGRGGEQFF
>TRBJ2-2|TRBV5-1
CASSLGLGKNTGELFF
>TRBJ2-5|TRBV19
CASSTGLLQYF
>TRBJ2-7|TRBV18
CASSPPGQGKKQYF
>TRBJ2-7|TRBV7-9
CASSRTTGDEQYF
>TRBJ2-7|TRBV5-1
CASSLAVGNAEQYF
>TRBJ2-5|TRBV6-1
CASSEAPISWETQYF
>TRBJ2-1|TRBV6-2/TRBV6-3
CASSLLAGRNNEQFF
>TRBJ1-4|TRBV10-3
CAISRNQPGDEKLFF
>TRBJ1-6|TRBV12-3/TRBV12-4
CASSLGGANSPLHF
>TRBJ1-5|TRBV12-3/TRBV12-4
CASSFSGTVSNQPQHF
>TRBJ2-1|TRBV7-9
CASSLMRERDNEQFF
>TRBJ2-5|TRBV29-1
CSVGQSQETQYF
>TRBJ1-4|TRBV7-6
CASSLTNEKLFF
>TRBJ2-5|TRBV5-4
CASSLGPTQETQYF
>TRBJ2-4|TRBV15
CATSRGWPNIQYF
>TRBJ1-2|TRBV28
CASSPGTGYDYGYTF
>TRBJ2-1|TRBV5-4
CASSFWGAGNEQFF
>TRBJ2-3|TRBV18
CASSPWATTDTQYF
>TRBJ2-5|TRBV5-6
CASSSNPLKTQYF
>TRBJ2-1|TRBV28
CASSGRDEQFF
>TRBJ2-2|TRBV13
CASSKALGGTSTGELFF
>TRBJ2-4|TRBV6-5
CASSYRDQGGYIQYF
>TRBJ1-5|TRBV5-5
CASSLGVGVNQPQHF
>TRBJ2-3|TRBV4-2
CASSQVKSGRTDTQYF
>TRBJ2-5|TRBV29-1
CSAGSPPLRANQETQYF
>TRBJ2-5|TRBV5-4
CASSSQGQQETQYF
>TRBJ1-1|TRBV6-5
CASSYNGGRTEAFF
>TRBJ2-1|TRBV20-1
CSALLSSYNEQFF
>TRBJ2-6|TRBV27
CASDRTTGANVLTF
>TRBJ2-2|TRBV6-5
CASSYLITGGLRGELFF
>TRBJ2-3|TRBV6-1
CASRALGLAGTDTQYF
>TRBJ2-5|TRBV12-3/TRBV12-4
CASSSTSGSWETQYF
>TRBJ2-7|TRBV10-3
CAISLGQGAYEQYF
>TRBJ2-7|TRBV7-8
CASSPGEGVPYEQYF
>TRBJ2-1|TRBV7-6
CASSRRGSYNEQFF